Detailed here is one T cell receptor beta chain. Per germline, CDR1 SGHRS and CDR2 YFSETQ. The ends were cut back, 2 bases at V and 5 bases at J, with 8 bases in the middle. The CDR3 length is 13 residues. This specimen comes from a study of blood T cell repertoires in COVID-19. Study background: There were acute and convalescent COVID-19 samples, and they came from the United States, Italy and Spain. PBMCs, B-cell-depleted T cells, or T cells were the source of the cDNA or gDNA that made up the material.

Original processing methods: Amplified reference gene primers provided the basis for estimating nucleated cell counts. The table came from immunoSEQ multiplex PCR; TCRdb's copy has only in-frame clones and leaves some out. V, J and clone size are those of that table, while D and trimming were read from the DNA. The sample records about 170,000 clones, about 85% being singletons. The source of this sequence is a man aged 55 to 70 who had recovered from COVID-19. The V and J genes are TRBV5-1 and TRBJ1-5; D gene ambiguous. Sequenced material: peripheral blood. CDR3 loop: CASSFNYDQPQHF. DNA for the CDR3: TGCGCCAGCAGCTTTAATTATGATCAGCCCCAGCATTTT. Complete variable domain (other parts from reference TRBV5-1 and TRBJ1-5): KAGVTQTPRYLIKTRGQQVTLSCSPISGHRSVSWYQQTPGQGLQFLFEYFSETQRNKGNFPGRFSGRQFSNSRSEMNVSTLELGDSALYLCASSFNYDQPQHFGDGTRLSIL.